A selection of T cell receptor beta chains follows, all from one sample in a study of shared clonotypes between healthy human individuals. Sequenced by immunoSEQ multiplex PCR; TCRdb stores in-frame clones only, minus some. Of a few hundred thousand clones listed, about 65% are singletons. Material for sequencing was memory CD4+ T cells sorted from blood. Receptors originate from a man under 40 in good health. CDR3s include the opening cysteine and the closing phenylalanine or tryptophan. D genes are given only for firm matches. Size is stated for part of the rows, as once, few or many counts, or as a class when the clone is expanded.

CDR3aa,CDR3nt,v_gene,j_gene,d_gene,abundance
CASSFRAGGYEQYF,TGTGCCAGCAGTTTTCGTGCAGGGGGCTACGAGCAGTACTTC,TRBV28,TRBJ2-7,TRBD1,few
CASSPPGSIEQYF,TGTGCCAGCTCACCACCCGGCTCCATCGAGCAGTACTTC,TRBV18,TRBJ2-7,NA,NA
CASSHSWDRGTYEQYF,TGTGCCAGCAGCCATTCGTGGGACAGGGGGACCTACGAGCAGTACTTC,TRBV11-2,TRBJ2-7,TRBD1,few
CASSESGGGFLYNEQFF,TGTGCCAGCAGTGAATCGGGCGGCGGATTCCTATACAATGAGCAGTTCTTC,TRBV6-1,TRBJ2-1,NA,NA
CAASSGNTIYF,TGTGCCGCCAGCTCTGGAAACACCATATATTTT,TRBV18,TRBJ1-3,NA,NA
CASGPGARGPDEQFF,TGTGCTAGTGGCCCCGGAGCGAGAGGGCCCGATGAGCAGTTCTTC,TRBV12-5,TRBJ2-1,NA,NA
CASSRERHQHF,TGTGCCAGTAGTAGAGAAAGACACCAGCATTTT,TRBV19,TRBJ1-5,NA,few
CASSLGLDNEQFF,TGTGCCAGCAGCTTAGGACTTGACAATGAGCAGTTCTTC,TRBV7-8,TRBJ2-1,NA,NA
CASSIEGLIPFTGELFF,TGTGCCAGTAGTATTGAAGGACTCATTCCTTTCACCGGGGAGCTGTTTTTT,TRBV19,TRBJ2-2,NA,NA
CAWRDKTRDGEQYF,TGTGCCTGGAGGGACAAAACCAGGGATGGCGAGCAGTACTTC,TRBV30,TRBJ2-7,NA,NA
CAISPGGSRTDTQYF,TGTGCCATCAGCCCTGGGGGCAGTAGGACAGATACGCAGTATTTT,TRBV10-3,TRBJ2-3,NA,NA
CASSLSGGAGQYF,TGTGCCAGCAGCTTATCCGGGGGCGCGGGGCAGTACTTC,TRBV7-3,TRBJ2-7,NA,NA
CSVADRFGSDTQYF,TGCAGCGTTGCGGATCGTTTTGGTTCAGATACGCAGTATTTT,TRBV29-1,TRBJ2-3,NA,NA
CASSEMHRVMHTQYF,TGTGCCAGCAGTGAAATGCACAGGGTCATGCATACGCAGTATTTT,TRBV6-1,TRBJ2-3,NA,NA
CASRGQGPHNEQFF,TGTGCCAGCAGGGGACAGGGGCCCCACAATGAGCAGTTCTTC,TRBV6-5,TRBJ2-1,TRBD1,NA
CASSLTTGAAKETQYF,TGTGCCAGCAGTTTAACCACGGGGGCGGCAAAAGAGACCCAGTACTTC,TRBV27,TRBJ2-5,NA,NA
CASSLIGELFF,TGTGCCAGTAGCTTAATCGGGGAGCTGTTTTTT,TRBV19,TRBJ2-2,NA,NA
CASSGSSGRGTGELFF,TGTGCCAGCAGCGGCTCGAGCGGGAGAGGGACCGGGGAGCTGTTTTTT,TRBV5-4,TRBJ2-2,TRBD2,few
CAWRTDYNEQFF,TGTGCCTGGAGGACGGACTACAATGAGCAGTTCTTC,TRBV30,TRBJ2-1,NA,NA
CASSEALGSSYEQYF,TGTGCCAGCAGTGAAGCGCTCGGGAGCTCCTACGAGCAGTACTTC,TRBV6-1,TRBJ2-7,NA,NA
CASSLSRDSYEQYF,TGTGCCAGCAGCCTATCGAGGGATTCCTACGAGCAGTACTTC,TRBV14,TRBJ2-7,NA,NA
CAGGSGSGNEQFF,TGTGCCGGCGGGTCGGGGTCCGGGAATGAGCAGTTCTTC,TRBV6-6,TRBJ2-1,NA,few
CASSFVIDGHYGYTF,TGTGCCAGCAGCTTCGTAATCGACGGCCACTATGGCTACACCTTC,TRBV7-9,TRBJ1-2,NA,few
CSVSGKGTTEAFF,TGCAGCGTTTCCGGAAAGGGCACCACTGAAGCTTTCTTT,TRBV29-1,TRBJ1-1,NA,NA
CASSLSGTSTDTQYF,TGTGCCAGCAGCTTAAGCGGGACTAGCACAGATACGCAGTATTTT,TRBV7-2,TRBJ2-3,TRBD2,NA
CASSTDQQGAWAFF,TGTGCCAGTAGTACAGATCAACAGGGGGCGTGGGCTTTCTTT,TRBV19,TRBJ1-1,TRBD1,NA
CASSGDRGLTEAFF,TGTGCCAGCAGTGGGGACAGGGGACTCACTGAAGCTTTCTTT,TRBV6-1,TRBJ1-1,TRBD1,few
CAIRTTLGDRGYEQYF,TGTGCCATCAGAACGACGTTGGGCGACAGGGGCTACGAGCAGTACTTC,TRBV10-3,TRBJ2-7,TRBD1,NA
CASRPKDYLSYEQYF,TGTGCCAGCCGACCCAAGGACTACCTTAGCTACGAGCAGTACTTC,TRBV27,TRBJ2-7,NA,NA
CASSSGVYEQFF,TGTGCCAGCTCCTCTGGAGTCTATGAGCAGTTCTTC,TRBV5-5,TRBJ2-1,NA,few
CASSSTGGLGYTF,TGTGCCAGCAGTTCCACAGGGGGGCTCGGCTACACCTTC,TRBV28,TRBJ1-2,TRBD1,few
CASTGSPVLPKQETQYF,TGCGCCAGCACAGGTAGCCCTGTGCTGCCCAAACAAGAGACCCAGTACTTC,TRBV10-2,TRBJ2-5,NA,few
CASSVLGEEAFF,TGTGCCAGCTCCGTCCTCGGGGAAGAAGCTTTCTTT,TRBV18,TRBJ1-1,NA,NA
CASGLLGLGTGELFF,TGTGCCAGCGGACTACTAGGCCTCGGCACCGGGGAGCTGTTTTTT,TRBV6-6,TRBJ2-2,NA,few
CASTGGLSTEAFF,TGTGCCAGTACAGGGGGTCTGTCCACTGAAGCTTTCTTT,TRBV6-1,TRBJ1-1,TRBD1,NA
CASSLYGRSEQYF,TGCGCCAGCAGCTTGTATGGCAGGAGCGAGCAGTACTTC,TRBV5-1,TRBJ2-7,NA,once
CASSPGGSSGNTIYF,TGCGCCAGCAGCCCTGGAGGTAGCTCTGGAAACACCATATATTTT,TRBV5-1,TRBJ1-3,NA,NA
CASSLVTGQPQHF,TGTGCCAGCAGTTTAGTAACGGGTCAGCCCCAGCATTTT,TRBV28,TRBJ1-5,NA,NA
CASSYVPVAGSGELFF,TGTGCCAGCAGTTACGTACCGGTAGCTGGGTCCGGGGAGCTGTTTTTT,TRBV6-5,TRBJ2-2,NA,NA
CASSLTTGGGETQYF,TGTGCCAGCAGCTTAACGACAGGGGGTGGGGAGACCCAGTACTTC,TRBV5-4,TRBJ2-5,TRBD1,NA
CASSLSAGGDNEQFF,TGTGCCAGCAGCTTGTCAGCGGGAGGGGACAATGAGCAGTTCTTC,TRBV7-9,TRBJ2-1,TRBD2,NA
CASSIAAGGLDTQYF,TGTGCCAGTAGTATAGCTGCGGGAGGGCTTGATACGCAGTATTTT,TRBV19,TRBJ2-3,TRBD2,NA
CASSLLAGLTDTQYF,TGTGCCAGCAGCTTACTAGCGGGACTTACAGATACGCAGTATTTT,TRBV7-8,TRBJ2-3,TRBD2,few
CASSITSGPSYEQYF,TGTGCCAGCAGCATTACTAGCGGGCCATCCTACGAGCAGTACTTC,TRBV7-9,TRBJ2-7,TRBD2,NA
CASSPPQNEQFF,TGTGCCAGCTCACCACCCCAGAATGAGCAGTTCTTC,TRBV18,TRBJ2-1,NA,NA
CASISGLAAGEEQFF,TGCGCCAGCATTTCAGGTCTAGCGGCCGGGGAGGAGCAGTTCTTC,TRBV5-1,TRBJ2-1,TRBD2,few